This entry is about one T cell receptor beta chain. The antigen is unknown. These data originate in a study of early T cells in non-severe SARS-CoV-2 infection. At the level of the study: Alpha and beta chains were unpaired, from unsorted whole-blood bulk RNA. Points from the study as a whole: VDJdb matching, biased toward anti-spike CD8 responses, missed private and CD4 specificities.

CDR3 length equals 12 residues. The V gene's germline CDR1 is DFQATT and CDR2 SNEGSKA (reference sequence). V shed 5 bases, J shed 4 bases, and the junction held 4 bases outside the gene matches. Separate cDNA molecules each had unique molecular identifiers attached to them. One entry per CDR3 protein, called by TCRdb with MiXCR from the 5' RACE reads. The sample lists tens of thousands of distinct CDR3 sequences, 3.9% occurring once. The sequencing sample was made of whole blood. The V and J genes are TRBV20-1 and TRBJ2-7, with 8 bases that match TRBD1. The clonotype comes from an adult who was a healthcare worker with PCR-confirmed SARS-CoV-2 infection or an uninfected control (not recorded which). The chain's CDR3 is CSAAGGAYEQYF. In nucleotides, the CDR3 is TGCAGTGCTGCAGGGGGCGCGTACGAGCAGTACTTC.